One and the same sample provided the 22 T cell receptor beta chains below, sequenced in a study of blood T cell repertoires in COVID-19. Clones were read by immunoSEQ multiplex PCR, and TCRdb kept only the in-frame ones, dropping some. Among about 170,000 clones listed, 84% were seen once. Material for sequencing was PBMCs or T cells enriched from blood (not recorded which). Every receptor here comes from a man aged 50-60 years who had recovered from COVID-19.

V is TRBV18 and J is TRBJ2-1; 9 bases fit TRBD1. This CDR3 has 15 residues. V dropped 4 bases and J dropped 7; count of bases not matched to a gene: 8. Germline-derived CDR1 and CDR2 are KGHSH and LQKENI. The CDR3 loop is CASSRGGTGKNEQFF. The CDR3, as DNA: TGTGCCAGCTCACGGGGGGGGACAGGGAAGAATGAGCAGTTCTTC.

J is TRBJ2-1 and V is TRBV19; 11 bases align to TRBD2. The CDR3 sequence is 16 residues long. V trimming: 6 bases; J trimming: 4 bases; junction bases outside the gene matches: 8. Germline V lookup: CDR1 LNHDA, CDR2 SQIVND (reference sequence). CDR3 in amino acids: CASSKPGLADYNEQFF. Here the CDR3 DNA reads TGTGCCAGTAGCAAACCGGGACTAGCGGATTACAATGAGCAGTTCTTC. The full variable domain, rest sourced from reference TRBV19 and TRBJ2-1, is DGGITQSPKYLFRKEGQNVTLSCEQNLNHDAMYWYRQDPGQGLRLIYYSQIVNDFQKGDIAEGYSVSREKKESFPLTVTSAQKNPTAFYLCASSKPGLADYNEQFFGPGTRLTVL.

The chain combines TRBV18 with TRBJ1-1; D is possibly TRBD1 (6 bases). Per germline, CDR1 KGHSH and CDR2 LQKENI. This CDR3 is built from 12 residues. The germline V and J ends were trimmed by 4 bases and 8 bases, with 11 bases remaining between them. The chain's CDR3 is CASSLQTGEAFF. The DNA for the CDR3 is TGTGCCAGCTCACTCCAAACAGGGGAAGCTTTCTTT. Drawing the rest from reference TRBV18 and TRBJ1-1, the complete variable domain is NAGVMQNPRHLVRRRGQEARLRCSPMKGHSHVYWYRQLPEEGLKFMVYLQKENIIDESGMPKERFSAEFPKEGPSILRIQQVVRGDSAAYFCASSLQTGEAFFGQGTRLTVV.

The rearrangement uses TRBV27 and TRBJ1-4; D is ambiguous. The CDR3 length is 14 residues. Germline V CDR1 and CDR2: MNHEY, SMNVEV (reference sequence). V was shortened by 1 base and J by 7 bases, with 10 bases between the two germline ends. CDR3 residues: CASSLLGIGEKLFF. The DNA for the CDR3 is TGTGCCAGCAGTTTATTGGGCATCGGTGAAAAACTGTTTTTT. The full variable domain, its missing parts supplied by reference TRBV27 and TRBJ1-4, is EAQVTQNPRYLITVTGKKLTVTCSQNMNHEYMSWYRQDPGLGLRQIYYSMNVEVTDKGDVPEGYKVSRKEKRNFPLILESPSPNQTSLYFCASSLLGIGEKLFFGSGTQLSVL.

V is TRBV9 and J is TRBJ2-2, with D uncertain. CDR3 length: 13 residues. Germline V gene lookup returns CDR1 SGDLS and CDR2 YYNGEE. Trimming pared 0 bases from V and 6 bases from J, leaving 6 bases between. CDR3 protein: CASSVVSSGELFF. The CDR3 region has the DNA TGTGCCAGCAGCGTAGTTAGTTCCGGGGAGCTGTTTTTT.

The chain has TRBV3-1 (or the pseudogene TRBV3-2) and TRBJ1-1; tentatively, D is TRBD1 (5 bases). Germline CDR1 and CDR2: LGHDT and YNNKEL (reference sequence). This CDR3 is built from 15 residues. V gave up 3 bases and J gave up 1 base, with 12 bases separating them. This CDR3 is CASSHLGAANTEAFF. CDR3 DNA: TGTGCCAGCAGCCACCTAGGGGCGGCGAACACTGAAGCTTTCTTT.

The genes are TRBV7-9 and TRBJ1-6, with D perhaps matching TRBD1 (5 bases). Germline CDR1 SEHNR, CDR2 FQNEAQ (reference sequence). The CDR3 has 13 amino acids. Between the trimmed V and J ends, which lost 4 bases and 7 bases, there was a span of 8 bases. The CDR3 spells CASSWEGNSPLHF. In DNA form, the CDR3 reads TGTGCCAGCAGCTGGGAGGGGAATTCACCCCTCCACTTT.

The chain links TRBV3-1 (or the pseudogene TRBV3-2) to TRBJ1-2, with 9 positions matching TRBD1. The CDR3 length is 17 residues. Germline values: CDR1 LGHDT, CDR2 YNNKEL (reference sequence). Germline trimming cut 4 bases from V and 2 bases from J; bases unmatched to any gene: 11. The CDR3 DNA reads TGTGCCAGCAGCCCCGAGGACAGGGGCATTATCAACTATGGCTACACCTTC. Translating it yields CASSPEDRGIINYGYTF.

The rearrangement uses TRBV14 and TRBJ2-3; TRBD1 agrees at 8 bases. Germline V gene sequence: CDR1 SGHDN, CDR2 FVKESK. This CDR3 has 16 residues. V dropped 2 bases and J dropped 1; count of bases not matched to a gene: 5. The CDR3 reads CASSQTGTGGTDTQYF. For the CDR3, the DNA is TGTGCCAGCAGCCAAACCGGGACAGGCGGCACAGATACGCAGTATTTT.

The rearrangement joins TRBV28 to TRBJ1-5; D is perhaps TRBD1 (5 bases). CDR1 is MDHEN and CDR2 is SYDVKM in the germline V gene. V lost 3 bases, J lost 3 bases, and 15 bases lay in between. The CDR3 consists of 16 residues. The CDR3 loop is CASSLGQTGDNQPQHF. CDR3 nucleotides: TGTGCCAGCAGTTTGGGCCAAACAGGAGACAATCAGCCCCAGCATTTT. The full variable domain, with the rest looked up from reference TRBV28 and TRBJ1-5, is DVKVTQSSRYLVKRTGEKVFLECVQDMDHENMFWYRQDPGLGLRLIYFSYDVKMKEKGDIPEGYSVSREKKERFSLILESASTNQTSMYLCASSLGQTGDNQPQHFGDGTRLSIL.

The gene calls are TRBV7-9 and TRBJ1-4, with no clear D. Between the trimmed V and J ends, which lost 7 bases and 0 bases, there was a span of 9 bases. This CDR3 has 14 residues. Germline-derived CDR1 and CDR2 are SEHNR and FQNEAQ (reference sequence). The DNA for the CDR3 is TGTGCCAGCACCACTCGTGCAACTAATGAAAAACTGTTTTTT. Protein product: CASTTRATNEKLFF.

The CDR3 nucleotides are TGTGCCTGGAGCCGCCCCCAAGGGACAGACTATAATTCACCCCTCCACTTT. This gives the protein CAWSRPQGTDYNSPLHF. This sequence joins TRBV30 and TRBJ1-6; 7 nucleotides line up with TRBD1. The CDR3 is made up of 17 amino acids. Germline V lookup: CDR1 GTSNPN, CDR2 SVGIG (reference sequence). The J segment lost 3 bases and the V segment lost 3 bases, leaving 11 bases of the junction unmatched.

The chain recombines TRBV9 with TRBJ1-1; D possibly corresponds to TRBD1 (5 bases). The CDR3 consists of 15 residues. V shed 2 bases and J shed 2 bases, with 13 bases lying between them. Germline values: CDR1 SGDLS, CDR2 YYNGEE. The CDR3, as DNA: TGTGCCAGCAGCGTCCAGACAGACGGAAACACTGAAGCTTTCTTT. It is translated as CASSVQTDGNTEAFF.

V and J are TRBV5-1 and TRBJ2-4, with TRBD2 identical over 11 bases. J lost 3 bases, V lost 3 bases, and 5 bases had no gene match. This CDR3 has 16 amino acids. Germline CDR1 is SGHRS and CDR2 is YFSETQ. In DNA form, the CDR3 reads TGCGCCAGCAGCTACTCGACTAGCGGGGTCAAAAACATTCAGTACTTC. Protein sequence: CASSYSTSGVKNIQYF.

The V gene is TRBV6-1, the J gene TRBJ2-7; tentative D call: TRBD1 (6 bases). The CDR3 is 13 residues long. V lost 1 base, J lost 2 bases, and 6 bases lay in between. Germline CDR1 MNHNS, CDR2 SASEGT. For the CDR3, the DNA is TGTGCCAGCAGTGAAGGGACAGCCTACGAGCAGTACTTC. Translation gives CASSEGTAYEQYF.

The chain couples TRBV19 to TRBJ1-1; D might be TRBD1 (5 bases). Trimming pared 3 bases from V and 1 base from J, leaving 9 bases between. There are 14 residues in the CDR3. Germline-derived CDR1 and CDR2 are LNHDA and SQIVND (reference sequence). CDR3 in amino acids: CASSIRTSNTEAFF. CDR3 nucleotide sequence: TGTGCCAGTAGTATCCGGACATCGAACACTGAAGCTTTCTTT.

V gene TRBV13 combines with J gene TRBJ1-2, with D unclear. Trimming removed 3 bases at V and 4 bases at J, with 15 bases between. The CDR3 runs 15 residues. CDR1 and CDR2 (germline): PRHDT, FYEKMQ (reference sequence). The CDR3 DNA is TGTGCCAGCAGCTTCACCTATACACGAGGCTATGGCTACACCTTC. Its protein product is CASSFTYTRGYGYTF.

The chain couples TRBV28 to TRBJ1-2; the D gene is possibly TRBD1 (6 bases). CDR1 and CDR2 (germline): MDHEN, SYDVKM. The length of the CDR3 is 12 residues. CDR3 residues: CGVWGLDYGYTF. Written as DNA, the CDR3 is TGTGGGGTTTGGGGGCTCGACTATGGCTACACCTTC.

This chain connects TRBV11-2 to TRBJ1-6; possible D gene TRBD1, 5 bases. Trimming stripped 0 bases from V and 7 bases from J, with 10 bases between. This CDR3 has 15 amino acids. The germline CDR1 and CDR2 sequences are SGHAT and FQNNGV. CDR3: CASSLEGRVNSPLHF. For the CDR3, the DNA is TGTGCCAGCAGCTTAGAAGGCAGGGTGAATTCACCCCTCCACTTT. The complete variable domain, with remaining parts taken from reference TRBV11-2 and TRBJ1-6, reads EAGVAQSPRYKIIEKRQSVAFWCNPISGHATLYWYQQILGQGPKLLIQFQNNGVVDDSQLPKDRFSAERLKGVDSTLKIQPAKLEDSAVYLCASSLEGRVNSPLHFGNGTRLTVT.

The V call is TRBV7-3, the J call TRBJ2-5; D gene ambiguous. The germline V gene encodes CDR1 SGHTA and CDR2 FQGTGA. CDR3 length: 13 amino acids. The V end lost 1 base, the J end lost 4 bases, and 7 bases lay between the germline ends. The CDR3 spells CASSLNSRETQYF. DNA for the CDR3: TGTGCCAGCAGCTTAAACAGTCGAGAGACCCAGTACTTC.

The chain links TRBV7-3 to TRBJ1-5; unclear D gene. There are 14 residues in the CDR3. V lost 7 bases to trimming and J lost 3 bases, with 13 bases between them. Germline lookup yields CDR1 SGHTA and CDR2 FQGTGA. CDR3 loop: CASTYRQVNQPQHF. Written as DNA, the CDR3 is TGTGCCAGCACCTATCGGCAGGTCAATCAGCCCCAGCATTTT.

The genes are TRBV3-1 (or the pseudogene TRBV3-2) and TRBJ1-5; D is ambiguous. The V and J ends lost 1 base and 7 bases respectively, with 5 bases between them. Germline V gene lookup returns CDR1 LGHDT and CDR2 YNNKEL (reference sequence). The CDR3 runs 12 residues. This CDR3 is CASSQARQPQHF. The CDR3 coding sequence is TGTGCCAGCAGCCAAGCGAGGCAGCCCCAGCATTTT.